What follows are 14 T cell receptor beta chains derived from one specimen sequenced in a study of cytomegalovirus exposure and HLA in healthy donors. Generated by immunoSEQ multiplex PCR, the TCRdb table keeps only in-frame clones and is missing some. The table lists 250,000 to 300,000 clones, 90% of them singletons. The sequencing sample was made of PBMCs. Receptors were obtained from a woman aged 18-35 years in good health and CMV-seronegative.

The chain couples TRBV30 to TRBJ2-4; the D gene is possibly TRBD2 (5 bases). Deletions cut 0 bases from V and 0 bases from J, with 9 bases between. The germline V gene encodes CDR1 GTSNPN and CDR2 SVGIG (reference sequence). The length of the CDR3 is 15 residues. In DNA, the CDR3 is TGTGCCTGGAGTGTAGCGGATCTAGCCAAAAACATTCAGTACTTC. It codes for CAWSVADLAKNIQYF.

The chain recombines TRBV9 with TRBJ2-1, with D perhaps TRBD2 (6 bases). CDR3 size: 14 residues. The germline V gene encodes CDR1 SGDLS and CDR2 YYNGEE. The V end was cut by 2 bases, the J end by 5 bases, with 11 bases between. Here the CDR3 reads CASSVGGTDNEQFF. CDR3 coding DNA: TGTGCCAGCAGCGTGGGGGGAACCGACAATGAGCAGTTCTTC.

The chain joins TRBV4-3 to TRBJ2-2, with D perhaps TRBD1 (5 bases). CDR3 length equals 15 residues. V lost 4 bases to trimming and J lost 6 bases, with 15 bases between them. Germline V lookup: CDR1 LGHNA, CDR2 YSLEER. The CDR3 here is CASSPYIREPGELFF. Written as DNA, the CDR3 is TGCGCCAGCAGCCCTTATATCAGGGAACCCGGGGAGCTGTTTTTT.

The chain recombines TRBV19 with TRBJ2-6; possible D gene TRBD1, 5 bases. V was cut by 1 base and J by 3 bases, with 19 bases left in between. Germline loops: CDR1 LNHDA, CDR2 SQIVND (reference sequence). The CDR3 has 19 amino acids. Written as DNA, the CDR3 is TGTGCCAGTAGTATAGTGTTAGGGGCAACCTTAAGTGGGGCCAACGTCCTGACTTTC. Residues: CASSIVLGATLSGANVLTF.

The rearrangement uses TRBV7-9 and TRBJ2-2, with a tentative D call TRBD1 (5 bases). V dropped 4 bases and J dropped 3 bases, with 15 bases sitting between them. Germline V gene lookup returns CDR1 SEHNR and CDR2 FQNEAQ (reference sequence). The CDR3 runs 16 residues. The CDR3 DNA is TGTGCCAGCAGCTCCGAAAAAGGACAAGACACCGGGGAGCTGTTTTTT. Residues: CASSSEKGQDTGELFF.

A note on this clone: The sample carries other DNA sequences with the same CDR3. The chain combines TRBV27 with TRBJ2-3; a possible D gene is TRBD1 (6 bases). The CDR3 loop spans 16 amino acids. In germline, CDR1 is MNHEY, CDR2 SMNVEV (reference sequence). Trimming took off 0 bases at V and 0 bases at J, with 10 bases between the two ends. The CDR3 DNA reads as TGTGCCAGCAGTTTATCGGTCAGGGGAAGCACAGATACGCAGTATTTT. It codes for CASSLSVRGSTDTQYF.

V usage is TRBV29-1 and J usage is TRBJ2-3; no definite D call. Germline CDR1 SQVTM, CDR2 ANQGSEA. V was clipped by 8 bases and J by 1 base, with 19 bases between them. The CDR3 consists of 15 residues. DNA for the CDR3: TGCAGCACCCGAGGAGTGATCGAAGGCACAGATACGCAGTATTTT. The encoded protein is CSTRGVIEGTDTQYF.

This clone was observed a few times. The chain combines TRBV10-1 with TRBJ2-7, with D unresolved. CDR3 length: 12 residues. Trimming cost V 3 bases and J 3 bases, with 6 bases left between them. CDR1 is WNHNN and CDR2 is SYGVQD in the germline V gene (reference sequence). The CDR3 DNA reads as TGCGCCAGCAGTGATGAGCTCTACGAGCAGTACTTC. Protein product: CASSDELYEQYF.

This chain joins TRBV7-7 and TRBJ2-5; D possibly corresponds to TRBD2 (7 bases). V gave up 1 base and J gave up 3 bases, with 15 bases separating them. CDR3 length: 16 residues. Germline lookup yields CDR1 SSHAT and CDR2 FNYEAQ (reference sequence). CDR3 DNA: TGTGCCAGCAGCTTAGTGGGCGAGGGGGGGAAAGAGACCCAGTACTTC. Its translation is CASSLVGEGGKETQYF.

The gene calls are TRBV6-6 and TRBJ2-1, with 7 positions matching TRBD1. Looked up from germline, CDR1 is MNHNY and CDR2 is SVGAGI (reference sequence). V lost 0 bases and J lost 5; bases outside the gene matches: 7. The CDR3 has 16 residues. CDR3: CASSYSRQGLDNEQFF. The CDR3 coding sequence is TGTGCCAGCAGTTACTCGAGACAGGGCTTGGACAATGAGCAGTTCTTC.

This CDR3 is CASTTLQGRTNTGELFF. The DNA for the CDR3 is TGTGCCAGCACCACTTTACAGGGGAGGACGAACACCGGGGAGCTGTTTTTT. J is TRBJ2-2 and V is TRBV27; D is perhaps TRBD1 (7 bases). CDR1 and CDR2 from the germline V gene are MNHEY and SMNVEV (reference sequence). With 7 bases removed from V and 0 bases from J, the gap between germline ends came to 18 bases. There are 17 residues in the CDR3.

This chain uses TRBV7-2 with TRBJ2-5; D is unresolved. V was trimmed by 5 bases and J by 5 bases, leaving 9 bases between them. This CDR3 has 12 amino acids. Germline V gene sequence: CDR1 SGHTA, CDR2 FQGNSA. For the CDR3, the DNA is TGTGCCAGCAGCCCCCCGTTGGAGACCCAGTACTTC. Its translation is CASSPPLETQYF. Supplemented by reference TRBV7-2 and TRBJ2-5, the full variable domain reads GAGVSQSPSNKVTEKGKDVELRCDPISGHTALYWYRQSLGQGLEFLIYFQGNSAPDKSGLPSDRFSAERTGGSVSTLTIQRTQQEDSAVYLCASSPPLETQYFGPGTRLLVL.

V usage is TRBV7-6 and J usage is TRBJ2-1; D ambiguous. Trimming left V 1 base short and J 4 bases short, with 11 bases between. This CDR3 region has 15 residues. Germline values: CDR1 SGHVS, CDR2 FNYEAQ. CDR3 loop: CASSLEALPYNEQFF. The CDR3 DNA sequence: TGTGCCAGCAGCTTAGAAGCCCTGCCTTACAATGAGCAGTTCTTC. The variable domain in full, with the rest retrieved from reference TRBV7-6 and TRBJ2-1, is GAGVSQSPRYKVTKRGQDVALRCDPISGHVSLYWYRQALGQGPEFLTYFNYEAQQDKSGLPNDRFSAERPEGSISTLTIQRTEQRDSAMYRCASSLEALPYNEQFFGPGTRLTVL.

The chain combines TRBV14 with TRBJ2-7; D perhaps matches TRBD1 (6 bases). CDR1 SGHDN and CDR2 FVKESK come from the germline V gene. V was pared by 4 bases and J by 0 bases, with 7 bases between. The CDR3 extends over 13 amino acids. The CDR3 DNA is TGTGCCAGCAGCCGGGACAACTCCTACGAGCAGTACTTC. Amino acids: CASSRDNSYEQYF.